This is a list of T cell receptor beta chains from one sample in a study of blood T cells in healthy people across ages. TCRdb itself ran the 5' RACE reads through MiXCR, one entry per CDR3 protein. Here the sample spans approximately 1.5 million distinct CDR3 sequences, around 36% being singletons. Sequences were obtained from blood. The source of these receptors is a woman aged 25 to 39 in good health. Both conserved end residues are part of each CDR3. The order of the fields is J gene, clone size, D gene, V gene, CDR3 DNA, CDR3 protein. The D gene is left open where the match is weak. Expanded clones are given a class, and other clones once, few, many or no size at all.

TRBJ2-7 | - | - | TRBV18 | TGTGCCAGCTCACCGCGACAGTTCTACGAGCAGTACTTC | CASSPRQFYEQYF
TRBJ1-5 | once | - | TRBV7-9 | TGTACCAGCACCCCGGACAGCAATCAGCCCCAGCATTTT | CTSTPDSNQPQHF
TRBJ2-7 | - | - | TRBV25-1 | TGTGCCAGCAGTGTACCAGCCTCCTACGAGCAGTACTTC | CASSVPASYEQYF
TRBJ1-2 | - | TRBD1 | TRBV12-3/TRBV12-4 | TGTGCCAGCAGTTTTTTAGGGACAGGGGGCGCCAGGAACTATGGCTACACCTTC | CASSFLGTGGARNYGYTF
TRBJ2-3 | few | TRBD2 | TRBV28 | TGTGCCAGCACTGGCAAGCGGGAGGAAATCCCAGATACGCAGTATTTT | CASTGKREEIPDTQYF
TRBJ1-2 | - | - | TRBV12-3/TRBV12-4 | TGTGCCAGCAGTTTACCGGTAACCTCGGCGTGGGATGGCTACACCTTC | CASSLPVTSAWDGYTF
TRBJ1-1 | once | - | TRBV29-1 | TGCAGCGTTGGTGGCAGAGAGGGTTTGTGGAACACTGAAGCTTTCTTT | CSVGGREGLWNTEAFF
TRBJ2-5 | few | TRBD1 | TRBV6-8 | TGTGCCAGAAACATTACGGACAGGGCTGAGACCCAGTACTTC | CARNITDRAETQYF
TRBJ2-7 | - | TRBD1 | TRBV6-5 | TGTGCCAGCTCAAGAGGGACAGGCATGGACGAGCAGTACTTC | CASSRGTGMDEQYF
TRBJ1-4 | - | - | TRBV6-1 | TGTGCCAGCAGCAGAGGAAGAAGAGAAAAACTGTTTTTT | CASSRGRREKLFF
TRBJ2-2 | - | - | TRBV4-1 | TGCGCCAGCAGCCACAGGGCCTACACCGGGGAGCTGTTTTTT | CASSHRAYTGELFF
TRBJ1-6 | - | TRBD1 | TRBV6-5 | TGTGCCAGCAGTTACAACCTTGGGGGCGACAGGGATAATTCACCCCTCCACTTT | CASSYNLGGDRDNSPLHF
TRBJ2-7 | - | TRBD1 | TRBV20-1 | TGCAGTGCAAAGGGACAGGGGGCGACTAGCGTGAGGGGAGAGCAGTACTTC | CSAKGQGATSVRGEQYF
TRBJ2-6 | - | - | TRBV3-1 | TGTGCCAGCAGCCAGAGACGTCCCCCTGGGGCCAACGTCCTGACTTTC | CASSQRRPPGANVLTF
TRBJ2-1 | many | - | TRBV7-2 | TGTGCCAGCAGCCCACAGGGTTATATGGGCAATGAGCAGTTCTTC | CASSPQGYMGNEQFF
TRBJ1-1 | - | - | TRBV20-1 | TGCAGTGCTGGTAGCAGAGTAGATTCTATGAACACTGAAGCTTTCTTT | CSAGSRVDSMNTEAFF
TRBJ2-5 | - | - | TRBV7-6 | TGTGCCAGCAGCTTAGCAGCAGGGACGGCACAAGAGACCCAGTACTTC | CASSLAAGTAQETQYF
TRBJ1-4 | - | TRBD1 | TRBV12-3/TRBV12-4 | TGTGCCAGCAGTTTGAGGGACAGTCGAGGGGAAAAACTGTTTTTT | CASSLRDSRGEKLFF
TRBJ2-7 | - | - | TRBV7-8 | TGTGCCAGCAGCCCCGCGCGGGACGAGCAGTACTTC | CASSPARDEQYF
TRBJ2-3 | few | - | TRBV6-1 | TGTGCCAGCAGCGTCCGGACTACAGATACGCAGTATTTT | CASSVRTTDTQYF
TRBJ1-2 | - | - | TRBV10-3 | TGTGCCATCAGTACTAGCTATGGCTACACCTTC | CAISTSYGYTF
TRBJ1-2 | few | TRBD1 | TRBV12-3/TRBV12-4 | TGTGCCAGCAGCCCCACAGGGGGCGGCTTTGGCTACACCTTC | CASSPTGGGFGYTF
TRBJ2-5 | - | - | TRBV7-2 | TGTGCCAGCAGCTCAGGAAGGGGTCGGTACCAAGAGACCCAGTACTTC | CASSSGRGRYQETQYF
TRBJ2-7 | few | TRBD2 | TRBV13 | TGTGCCAGCAGCCCGAGTTTCATAGCGGGGGAGACCTACGAGCAGTACTTC | CASSPSFIAGETYEQYF
TRBJ2-5 | - | TRBD1 | TRBV7-9 | TGTGCCAGCAGCACCCGGGACAGGGGGCCCATAGAGACCCAGTACTTC | CASSTRDRGPIETQYF
TRBJ2-1 | - | TRBD1 | TRBV9 | TGTGCCAGCAGCGCATCGACAGGGGTACCCTACAATGAGCAGTTCTTC | CASSASTGVPYNEQFF
TRBJ2-1 | - | - | TRBV6-1 | TGTGCCAGCAGTGAAGCGCTCGGGCGCACCAATGAGCAGTTCTTC | CASSEALGRTNEQFF
TRBJ1-5 | - | - | TRBV6-1 | TGTGCCAGCAGTGAACCACGGGGGGGCCAGCCCCAGCATTTT | CASSEPRGGQPQHF
TRBJ2-1 | - | TRBD2 | TRBV20-1 | TGCAGTGCTATACCACTAGCGGGAGGACATAATGAGCAGTTCTTC | CSAIPLAGGHNEQFF
TRBJ1-5 | - | - | TRBV11-2 | TGTGCCAGCAGCCTCCAAGACAATCAGCCCCAGCATTTT | CASSLQDNQPQHF
TRBJ2-7 | - | - | TRBV7-9 | TGTGCCAGCAGCTTAGGACTAGGGTCTATATTCTACGAGCAGTACTTC | CASSLGLGSIFYEQYF